One sample yielded the 2 T cell receptor beta chains listed below, sequenced in a study of blood T cell repertoires in COVID-19 (dated by TCRdb to 2020 to 2021). Libraries were made using the immunoSEQ multiplex PCR assay. As stored in TCRdb, this immuneACCESS dataset retains in-frame rearrangements with V and J assigned. A fraction of the clones does not appear; measured against another copy, unresolved V genes explain less than half of the discrepancy, and the remainder lacks a known reason. The table for this sample lists around 250,000 clones; roughly 86% of them were counted only once. The top ten clones comprise 1.6% of the sample. Sample: peripheral blood. The receptor source for this set is a woman aged 55-75 years who had recovered from COVID-19.

This rearrangement joins TRBV27 to TRBJ1-4; TRBD1 aligns across 7 bases. J was trimmed by 5 bases and V by 6 bases; bases with no gene match: 12. Germline CDR1 is MNHEY and CDR2 is SMNVEV (reference sequence). This CDR3 spans 16 amino acids. The CDR3 DNA is TGTGCCAGCAGCCCTCTTCCGGGACAGCGAAATGAAAAACTGTTTTTT. As protein: CASSPLPGQRNEKLFF.

About this clone: This CDR3 is also generated by other DNA sequences in the sample. V and J are TRBV11-3 and TRBJ2-1; TRBD2 matches 15 bases. This CDR3 comprises 15 residues. J lost 9 bases, V lost 5 bases, and 5 bases had no gene match. Per the germline V gene, CDR1 is SGHNT and CDR2 is YENEEA. The CDR3 DNA follows: TGTGCCAGCAGCCCTGGACTAGCGGGGGGGAGTGAGCAGTTCTTC. This codes for CASSPGLAGGSEQFF.